The 30 T cell receptor beta chains below all came from one sample that was sequenced in a study of OX40 agonist ivuxolimab in advanced cancers. TCRdb's table, derived via immunoSEQ multiplex PCR, lists solely in-frame clones and lacks some. The sample has 60,000 to 75,000 clones; around 87% are singletons. This specimen consisted of CD4+ or CD8+ T cells sorted from blood, obtained in a trial of the OX40 agonist ivuxolimab. Receptors originate from an adult with an advanced solid tumor such as melanoma, head and neck, liver or kidney cancer.

Relative to its sample, this clone is medium-sized (0.01 to 0.1%). Other nucleotide sequences in the sample specify the same CDR3. The CDR3 region has the DNA TGTGCCAGCATGGACCGGGGGAGGACAGATACGCAGTATTTT. Its protein is CASMDRGRTDTQYF. V gene TRBV6-1 combines with J gene TRBJ2-3; D may be TRBD2 (6 bases). This CDR3 has 14 amino acids. CDR1 is MNHNS, CDR2 SASEGT, per germline. Trimming pared 7 bases from V and 3 bases from J, leaving 14 bases between.

The J gene is TRBJ2-3, the V gene TRBV7-9, with TRBD2 identical over 8 bases. With 5 bases clipped from V and 1 base from J, the junction kept 17 bases outside the gene matches. The CDR3 extends over 19 amino acids. Germline V gene lookup returns CDR1 SEHNR and CDR2 FQNEAQ (reference sequence). The CDR3 coding sequence is TGTGCCAGCAGCCCGCTAACCGGGAGGGGGGGACCGGGCACAGATACGCAGTATTTT. Protein sequence: CASSPLTGRGGPGTDTQYF.

The chain has TRBV7-2 and TRBJ2-3, with D unresolved. In germline, CDR1 is SGHTA, CDR2 FQGNSA. The V and J ends lost 3 bases and 6 bases respectively, with 7 bases between them. This CDR3 is built from 12 residues. The CDR3 loop is CASSLSRDTQYF. DNA of the CDR3: TGTGCCAGCAGCTTGTCCCGGGATACGCAGTATTTT.

The chain carries TRBV27 and TRBJ1-4; tentatively, D is TRBD1 (5 bases). V was trimmed by 3 bases and J by 8 bases, leaving 13 bases between them. Germline lookup yields CDR1 MNHEY and CDR2 SMNVEV (reference sequence). This CDR3 spans 14 amino acids. CDR3 protein: CASSFSQGGEKLFF. DNA for the CDR3: TGTGCCAGCAGTTTTAGCCAGGGTGGGGAAAAACTGTTTTTT.

This chain links TRBV18 with TRBJ2-7; D unclear. Trimming removed 4 bases from V and 3 bases from J, with 7 bases in between. Germline CDR1 is KGHSH and CDR2 is LQKENI. This CDR3 has 12 residues. DNA of the CDR3: TGTGCCAGCTCACTAGAGTACTACGAGCAGTACTTC. It codes for CASSLEYYEQYF.

The chain joins TRBV19 to TRBJ2-4, with 9 bases lining up with TRBD1. The CDR3 length is 13 residues. Losses at the gene ends were 10 bases for V and 10 bases for J; bases not matched to a gene: 11. CDR1 and CDR2 from the germline V gene are LNHDA and SQIVND (reference sequence). The CDR3 loop reads CATRNPGQGIQYF. Written as DNA, the CDR3 is TGTGCCACTAGAAATCCGGGACAGGGAATTCAGTACTTC.

This chain connects TRBV19 to TRBJ1-2, with 9 nucleotides matching TRBD1. The length of the CDR3 is 13 residues. Per the germline V gene, CDR1 is LNHDA and CDR2 is SQIVND (reference sequence). J gave up 14 bases and V 4 bases, and 11 bases lay outside the gene matches. CDR3 sequence reads: CASSSRDRALGTF. The CDR3 nucleotides read TGTGCCAGTAGTAGCCGGGACAGGGCTTTGGGGACCTTC.

The chain has TRBV7-2 and TRBJ2-5, with 9 bases lining up with TRBD1. Per germline, CDR1 SGHTA and CDR2 FQGNSA. Trimming took 5 bases from V and 3 from J; bases not matched to a gene: 7. The CDR3 covers 15 residues. The CDR3 sequence: CASSPTGTGKETQYF. As DNA, the CDR3 is TGTGCCAGCAGCCCTACTGGGACAGGGAAAGAGACCCAGTACTTC.

The chain uses TRBV11-2 and TRBJ1-1; no definite D call. The CDR3 consists of 12 residues. Trimming removed 6 bases from V and 5 bases from J, with 10 bases in between. Looked up from germline, CDR1 is SGHAT and CDR2 is FQNNGV. CDR3: CASRQGGTEAFF. CDR3 DNA sequence: TGTGCCAGCAGACAAGGAGGGACTGAAGCTTTCTTT. Drawing the rest from reference TRBV11-2 and TRBJ1-1, the complete variable domain is EAGVAQSPRYKIIEKRQSVAFWCNPISGHATLYWYQQILGQGPKLLIQFQNNGVVDDSQLPKDRFSAERLKGVDSTLKIQPAKLEDSAVYLCASRQGGTEAFFGQGTRLTVV.

This clone appeared a few times. J is TRBJ2-2 and V is TRBV30; TRBD1 is a possible D gene (6 bases). The germline V gene has CDR1 GTSNPN and CDR2 SVGIG (reference sequence). V lost 3 bases to trimming and J lost 2 bases, with 16 bases between them. The CDR3 has 16 amino acids. CDR3 region: CAWRTSGTYNTGELFF. The CDR3 DNA reads TGTGCCTGGAGGACCTCCGGGACATACAACACCGGGGAGCTGTTTTTT. Together with reference TRBV30 and TRBJ2-2, the CDR3 gives the full variable domain: SQTIHQWPATLVQPVGSPLSLECTVEGTSNPNLYWYRQAAGRGLQLLFYSVGIGQISSEVPQNLSASRPQDRQFILSSKKLLLSDSGFYLCAWRTSGTYNTGELFFGEGSRLTVL.

This clone is a singleton in its sample. The rearrangement joins TRBV10-3 to TRBJ1-3; D not certain. Deletions cut 6 bases from V and 4 bases from J, with 13 bases between. The CDR3 runs to 14 residues. Germline V gene sequence: CDR1 ENHRY, CDR2 SYGVKD. CDR3 amino acids: CAISLGGGGNTIYF. The CDR3 coding sequence is TGTGCCATCAGCCTGGGCGGCGGGGGAAACACCATATATTTT.

Details on this clone: A read error may account for a junction end that differs from germline. The DNA for the CDR3 is TGCGCCAGCAAGGGGCCGCACAGGGTTAGGGGAAAAACTGTTTTT. Translation gives CASKGPHRVRGKTVF. V and J are TRBV10-2 and TRBJ1-4, with D perhaps TRBD1 (6 bases). Germline assignment: CDR1 WSHSY and CDR2 SAAADI. The CDR3 has 15 residues.

V and J are TRBV2 and TRBJ1-1, with no clear D. CDR1 is SNHLY and CDR2 is FYNNEI in the germline V gene. V lost 6 bases and J lost 3, with 11 bases in between. CDR3 length equals 13 residues. The CDR3 reads CASRPNKDTEAFF. CDR3 sequence (DNA): TGTGCCAGCAGACCCAACAAAGACACTGAAGCTTTCTTT. The full variable domain, with the rest looked up from reference TRBV2 and TRBJ1-1, is EPEVTQTPSHQVTQMGQEVILRCVPISNHLYFYWYRQILGQKVEFLVSFYNNEISEKSEIFDDQFSVERPDGSNFTLKIRSTKLEDSAMYFCASRPNKDTEAFFGQGTRLTVV.

This chain connects TRBV7-9 to TRBJ2-3; 8 bases are shared with TRBD2. The CDR3 loop spans 16 amino acids. CDR1 is SEHNR and CDR2 is FQNEAQ in the germline V gene (reference sequence). V shed 5 bases and J 2 bases; nucleotides not matched to a gene: 9. The CDR3 nucleotides read TGTGCCAGCAGCCCGGGAGGGGGGGGCAACACAGATACGCAGTATTTT. Encoded protein: CASSPGGGGNTDTQYF.

This chain links TRBV7-2 with TRBJ1-4, with a possible D match to TRBD1 (5 bases). Per the germline V gene, CDR1 is SGHTA and CDR2 is FQGNSA. This CDR3 is 13 amino acids long. The V end lost 6 bases, the J end lost 10 bases, and 15 bases lay between the germline ends. The CDR3 DNA follows: TGTGCCAGCAGTACCGGGGGGAGGGGAAAACTGTTTTTT. It translates to CASSTGGRGKLFF. The full variable domain, completed using reference TRBV7-2 and TRBJ1-4, is GAGVSQSPSNKVTEKGKDVELRCDPISGHTALYWYRQSLGQGLEFLIYFQGNSAPDKSGLPSDRFSAERTGGSVSTLTIQRTQQEDSAVYLCASSTGGRGKLFFGSGTQLSVL.

The chain couples TRBV23-1 to TRBJ2-3; a possible D gene is TRBD1 (6 bases). TRBV23-1 is designated an ORF whose function remains uncertain. Trimming removed 3 bases at V and 4 bases at J, with 11 bases between. This CDR3 contains 14 residues. Here the CDR3 reads CASSHGGRADTQYF. The CDR3 DNA is TGCGCCAGCAGTCATGGGGGCAGGGCAGATACGCAGTATTTT.

This rearrangement joins TRBV4-3 to TRBJ2-2, with 8 bases matching TRBD1. The CDR3 length is 16 residues. The germline CDR1 and CDR2 sequences are LGHNA and YSLEER. The J segment lost 0 bases and the V segment lost 3 bases, leaving 3 bases of the junction unmatched. CDR3 coding DNA: TGCGCCAGCAGCCAGGACAGGGTTACGAACACCGGGGAGCTGTTTTTT. Residues: CASSQDRVTNTGELFF.

This chain connects TRBV5-5 to TRBJ2-5, with TRBD2 matching 7 bases. CDR3 length equals 16 residues. V shed 0 bases, J shed 4 bases, and the junction held 9 bases outside the gene matches. Germline V gene sequence: CDR1 SGHKS, CDR2 YYEKEE (reference sequence). In DNA, the CDR3 is TGTGCCAGCAGCTTGGCGGCGGGAGCCAACGGAGAGACCCAGTACTTC. Translation gives CASSLAAGANGETQYF.

V gene TRBV15 combines with J gene TRBJ2-5; 9 nucleotides agree with TRBD1. V gave up 0 bases and J gave up 5 bases; unmatched junction bases: 10. Germline-derived CDR1 and CDR2 are LNHNV and YYDKDF (reference sequence). CDR3 size: 17 residues. The CDR3 nucleotides read TGTGCCACCAGCAGAGAACGGTTTACAGGGGGCACGGAGACCCAGTACTTC. The encoded protein is CATSRERFTGGTETQYF.

The rearrangement joins TRBV5-4 to TRBJ1-1, with D perhaps TRBD1 (6 bases). CDR3 length equals 12 residues. V was pared by 3 bases and J by 7 bases, with 10 bases between. The germline V gene has CDR1 SGHNT and CDR2 YYREEE (reference sequence). This chain's CDR3 is CASSSQGLEAFF. The CDR3 DNA sequence: TGTGCCAGCAGCTCTCAGGGGCTTGAAGCTTTCTTT.

V and J are TRBV4-2 and TRBJ2-5; D is unclear. Trimming took off 1 base at V and 2 bases at J, with 5 bases between the two ends. Per germline, CDR1 LGHNA and CDR2 YNFKEQ. This CDR3 has 13 residues. The CDR3, as DNA: TGTGCCAGCAGCCAAGGGCAGCAAGAGACCCAGTACTTC. The encoded protein is CASSQGQQETQYF.

V usage is TRBV5-8 and J usage is TRBJ2-7; 7 bases are shared with TRBD1. This CDR3 spans 14 amino acids. Germline lookup yields CDR1 SGHTS and CDR2 YDEGEE. V gave up 3 bases and J gave up 7 bases; unmatched junction bases: 10. The chain's CDR3 is CASSSYNSGQEQYF. Written as DNA, the CDR3 is TGTGCCAGCAGCTCTTACAACTCGGGACAGGAGCAGTACTTC.

The chain is built from TRBV7-9 and TRBJ2-1; TRBD2 aligns across 13 bases. CDR1 is SEHNR and CDR2 is FQNEAQ in the germline V gene (reference sequence). The CDR3 is 17 residues long. V trimming: 4 bases; J trimming: 2 bases; junction bases outside the gene matches: 5. CDR3: CASSSRGLAGAYNEQFF. The CDR3 coding sequence is TGTGCCAGCAGCTCCCGTGGACTAGCGGGGGCCTACAATGAGCAGTTCTTC.

The chain is built from TRBV7-2 and TRBJ1-4; D is unclear. Trimming cost V 5 bases and J 8 bases, with 9 bases left between them. CDR3 length: 12 amino acids. Germline lookup yields CDR1 SGHTA and CDR2 FQGNSA. In nucleotides, the CDR3 is TGTGCCAGCAGCGGCGGCGCCGAAAAACTGTTTTTT. Translating gives CASSGGAEKLFF.

The V and J genes are TRBV9 and TRBJ2-5, with a possible D match to TRBD2 (5 bases). Deletions cut 0 bases from V and 2 bases from J, with 11 bases between. The CDR3 contains 15 residues. CDR1 is SGDLS and CDR2 is YYNGEE in the germline V gene. Written as DNA, the CDR3 is TGTGCCAGCAGCGTAGAAGAGCGGCCACAAGAGACCCAGTACTTC. It codes for CASSVEERPQETQYF.

This chain links TRBV6-5 with TRBJ2-1; D tentatively fits TRBD1 or TRBD2 (5 bases each). The V gene lost 5 bases and the J gene lost 2 bases, with 13 bases spanning the gap. This CDR3 is built from 15 residues. Looked up from germline, CDR1 is MNHEY and CDR2 is SVGAGI. CDR3 nucleotide sequence: TGTGCCAGCAGTAGTCGGGACGTCGCCTACAATGAGCAGTTCTTC. Translation: CASSSRDVAYNEQFF.

This rearrangement joins TRBV28 to TRBJ1-2; D remains unclear. CDR1 and CDR2 from the germline V gene are MDHEN and SYDVKM. Trimming removed 5 bases at V and 5 bases at J, with 12 bases between. This CDR3 comprises 13 residues. Written as DNA, the CDR3 is TGTGCCAGCAGTCTACCGGGAGGATATGGCTACACCTTC. Translating gives CASSLPGGYGYTF.

This clone was seen a few times. The rearrangement links TRBV5-1 to TRBJ1-4; 8 positions agree with TRBD1. The CDR3 runs 14 residues. V shed 3 bases, J shed 5 bases, and the junction held 3 bases outside the gene matches. Germline V gives CDR1 SGHRS, CDR2 YFSETQ. DNA of the CDR3: TGCGCCAGCAGCTCGGACAGGGCAAATGAAAAACTGTTTTTT. As protein: CASSSDRANEKLFF.

The V and J genes are TRBV5-1 and TRBJ1-2, with 7 nucleotides matching TRBD1. V shed 0 bases and J 6 bases; nucleotides not matched to a gene: 8. The CDR3 is 15 amino acids. CDR1 is SGHRS, CDR2 YFSETQ, per germline. The CDR3 spells CASSLARGGKDGYTF. CDR3 in DNA: TGCGCCAGCAGCTTGGCCAGGGGGGGAAAGGATGGCTACACCTTC.

This chain uses TRBV5-1 with TRBJ1-3, with 9 positions matching TRBD1. There are 16 residues in the CDR3. Germline V gene lookup returns CDR1 SGHRS and CDR2 YFSETQ. Germline trimming cut 4 bases from V and 0 bases from J; bases unmatched to any gene: 5. The CDR3 sequence is CASSGGQGPSGNTIYF. The CDR3 DNA follows: TGCGCCAGCAGCGGGGGACAGGGCCCCTCTGGAAACACCATATATTTT.